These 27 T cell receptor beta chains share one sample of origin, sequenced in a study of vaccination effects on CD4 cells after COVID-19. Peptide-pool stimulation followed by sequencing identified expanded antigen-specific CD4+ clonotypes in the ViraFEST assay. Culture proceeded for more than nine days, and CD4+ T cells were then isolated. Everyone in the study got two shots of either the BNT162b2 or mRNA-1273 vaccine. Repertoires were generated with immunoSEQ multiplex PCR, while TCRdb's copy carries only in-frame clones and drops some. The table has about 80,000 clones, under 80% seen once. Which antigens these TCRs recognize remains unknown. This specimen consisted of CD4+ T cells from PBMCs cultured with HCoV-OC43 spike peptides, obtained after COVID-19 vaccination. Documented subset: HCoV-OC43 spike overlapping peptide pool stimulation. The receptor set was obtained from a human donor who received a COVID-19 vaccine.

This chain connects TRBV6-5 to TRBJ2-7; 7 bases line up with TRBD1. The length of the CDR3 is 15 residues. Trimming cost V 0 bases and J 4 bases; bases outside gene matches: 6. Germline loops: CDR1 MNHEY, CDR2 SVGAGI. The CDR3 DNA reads TGTGCCAGCAGTTACTCGATACAGGGGAGTTACGAGCAGTACGTC. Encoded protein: CASSYSIQGSYEQYV.

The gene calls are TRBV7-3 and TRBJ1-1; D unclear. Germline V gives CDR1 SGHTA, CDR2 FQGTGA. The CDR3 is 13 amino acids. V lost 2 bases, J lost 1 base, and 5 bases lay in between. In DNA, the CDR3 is TGTGCCAGCAGCTTATCTCAGAACACTGAAGCTTTCTTT. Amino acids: CASSLSQNTEAFF.

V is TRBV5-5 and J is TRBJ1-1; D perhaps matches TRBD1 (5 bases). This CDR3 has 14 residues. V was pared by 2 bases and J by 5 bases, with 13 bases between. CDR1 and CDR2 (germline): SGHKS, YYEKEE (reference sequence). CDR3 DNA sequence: TGTGCCAGCAGCTTCTCAGGGTTGGGGACTGAAGCTTTCTTT. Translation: CASSFSGLGTEAFF.

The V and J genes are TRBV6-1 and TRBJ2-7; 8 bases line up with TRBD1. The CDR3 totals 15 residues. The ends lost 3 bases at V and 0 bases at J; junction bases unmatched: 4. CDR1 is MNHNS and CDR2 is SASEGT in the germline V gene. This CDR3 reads CASSDQGALSYEQYV. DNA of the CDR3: TGTGCCAGCAGTGATCAGGGGGCCCTCTCCTACGAGCAGTACGTC.

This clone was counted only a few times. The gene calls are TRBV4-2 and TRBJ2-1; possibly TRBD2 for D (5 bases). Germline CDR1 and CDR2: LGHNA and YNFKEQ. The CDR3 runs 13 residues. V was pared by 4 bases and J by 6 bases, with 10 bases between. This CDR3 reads CASSPGSINEQFF. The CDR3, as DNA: TGTGCCAGCAGCCCGGGGAGCATCAATGAGCAGTTCTTC.

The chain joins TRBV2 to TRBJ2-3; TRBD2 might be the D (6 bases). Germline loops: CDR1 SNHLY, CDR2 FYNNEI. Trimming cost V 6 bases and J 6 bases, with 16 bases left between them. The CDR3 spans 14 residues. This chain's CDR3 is CASREGQVMDTQYF. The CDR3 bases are TGTGCCAGCAGGGAGGGGCAGGTAATGGATACGCAGTATTTT.

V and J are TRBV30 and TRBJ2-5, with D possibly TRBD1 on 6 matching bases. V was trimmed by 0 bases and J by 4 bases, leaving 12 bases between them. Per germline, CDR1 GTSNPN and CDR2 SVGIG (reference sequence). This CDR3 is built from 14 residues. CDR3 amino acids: CAWSVLDSPETQYF. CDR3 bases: TGTGCCTGGAGTGTACTGGACAGTCCAGAGACCCAGTACTTC. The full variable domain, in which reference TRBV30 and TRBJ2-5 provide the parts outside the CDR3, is SQTIHQWPATLVQPVGSPLSLECTVEGTSNPNLYWYRQAAGRGLQLLFYSVGIGQISSEVPQNLSASRPQDRQFILSSKKLLLSDSGFYLCAWSVLDSPETQYFGPGTRLLVL.

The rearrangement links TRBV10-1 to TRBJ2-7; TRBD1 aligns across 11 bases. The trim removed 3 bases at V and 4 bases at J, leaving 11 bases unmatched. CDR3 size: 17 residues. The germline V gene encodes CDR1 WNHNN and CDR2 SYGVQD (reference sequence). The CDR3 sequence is CASSDVPGTGGTYEQYV. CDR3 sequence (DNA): TGCGCCAGCAGTGATGTCCCCGGGACAGGGGGTACTTACGAGCAGTACGTC.

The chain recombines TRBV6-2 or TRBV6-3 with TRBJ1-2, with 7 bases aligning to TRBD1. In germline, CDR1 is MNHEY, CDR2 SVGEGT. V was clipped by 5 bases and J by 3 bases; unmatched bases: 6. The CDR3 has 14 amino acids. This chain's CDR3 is CASSDLTGDYGYTF. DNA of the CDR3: TGTGCCAGCAGTGATCTTACAGGGGACTATGGCTACACCTTC.

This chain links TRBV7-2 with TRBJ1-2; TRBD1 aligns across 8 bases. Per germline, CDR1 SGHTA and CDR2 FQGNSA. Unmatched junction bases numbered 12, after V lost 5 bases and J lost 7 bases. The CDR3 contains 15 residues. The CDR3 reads CASSPYLQGATGYTF. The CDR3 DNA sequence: TGTGCCAGCAGCCCTTACCTGCAGGGGGCGACTGGCTACACCTTC.

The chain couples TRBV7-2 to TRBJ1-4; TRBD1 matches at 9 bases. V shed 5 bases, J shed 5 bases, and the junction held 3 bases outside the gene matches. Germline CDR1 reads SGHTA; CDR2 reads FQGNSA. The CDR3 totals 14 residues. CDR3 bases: TGTGCCAGCAGCGTGACAGGGGGGAATGAAAAACTGTTTTTT. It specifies CASSVTGGNEKLFF.

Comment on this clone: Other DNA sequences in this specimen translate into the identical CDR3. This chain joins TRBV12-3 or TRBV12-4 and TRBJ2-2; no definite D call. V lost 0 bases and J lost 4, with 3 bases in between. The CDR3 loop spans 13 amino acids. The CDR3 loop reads CASSLAGTGELFF. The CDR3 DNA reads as TGTGCCAGCAGTTTAGCGGGCACCGGGGAGCTGTTTTTT.

The CDR3 here is CASSPRQDRDYEQYV. The CDR3 DNA reads as TGTGCCAGCAGCCCTCGACAGGACAGAGACTACGAGCAGTACGTC. J is TRBJ2-7 and V is TRBV3-1 (or the pseudogene TRBV3-2), with a tentative D call TRBD1 (6 bases). Trimming left V 4 bases short and J 3 bases short, with 16 bases between. The CDR3 is 15 residues long. Germline values: CDR1 LGHDT, CDR2 YNNKEL (reference sequence).

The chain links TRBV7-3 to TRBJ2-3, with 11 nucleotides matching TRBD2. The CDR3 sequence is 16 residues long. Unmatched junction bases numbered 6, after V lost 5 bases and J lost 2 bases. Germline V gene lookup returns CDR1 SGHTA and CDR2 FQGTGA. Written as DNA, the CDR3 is TGTGCCAGCAGCATGCTAGCGGGGGGTAACACAGATACGCAGTATTTT. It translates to CASSMLAGGNTDTQYF.

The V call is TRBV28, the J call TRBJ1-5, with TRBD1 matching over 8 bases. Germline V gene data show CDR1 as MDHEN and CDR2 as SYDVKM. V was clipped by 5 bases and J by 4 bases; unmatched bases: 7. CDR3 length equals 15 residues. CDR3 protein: CASSNPGQVNQPQHF. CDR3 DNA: TGTGCCAGCAGTAATCCGGGACAGGTTAATCAGCCCCAGCATTTT.

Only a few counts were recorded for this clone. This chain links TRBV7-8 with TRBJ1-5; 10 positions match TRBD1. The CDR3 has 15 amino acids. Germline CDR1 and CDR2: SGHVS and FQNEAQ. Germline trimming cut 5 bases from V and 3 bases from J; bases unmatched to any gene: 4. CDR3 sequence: CASSEGQGFNQPQHF. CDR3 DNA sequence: TGTGCCAGCAGCGAGGGACAGGGGTTCAATCAGCCCCAGCATTTT.

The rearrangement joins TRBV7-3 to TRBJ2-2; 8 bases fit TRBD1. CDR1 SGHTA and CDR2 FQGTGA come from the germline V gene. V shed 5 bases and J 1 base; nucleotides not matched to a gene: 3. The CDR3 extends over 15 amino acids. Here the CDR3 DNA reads TGTGCCAGCAGCCAGGACAGGGTGAACACCGGGGAGCTGTTTTTT. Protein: CASSQDRVNTGELFF.

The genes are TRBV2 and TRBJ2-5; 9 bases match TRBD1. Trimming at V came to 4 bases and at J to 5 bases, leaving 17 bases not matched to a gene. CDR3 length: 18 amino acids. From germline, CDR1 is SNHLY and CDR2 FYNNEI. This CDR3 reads CASSVFSLRTGERETQYF. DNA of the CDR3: TGTGCCAGCAGTGTATTCTCCCTCCGGACAGGGGAAAGGGAGACCCAGTACTTC.

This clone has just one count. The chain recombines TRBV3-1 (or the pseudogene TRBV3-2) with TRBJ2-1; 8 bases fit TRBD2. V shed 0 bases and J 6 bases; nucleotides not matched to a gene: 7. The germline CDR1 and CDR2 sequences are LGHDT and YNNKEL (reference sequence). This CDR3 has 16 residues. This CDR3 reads CASSQDGAGGINEQFF. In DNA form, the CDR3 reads TGTGCCAGCAGCCAAGATGGGGCGGGGGGAATCAATGAGCAGTTCTTC.

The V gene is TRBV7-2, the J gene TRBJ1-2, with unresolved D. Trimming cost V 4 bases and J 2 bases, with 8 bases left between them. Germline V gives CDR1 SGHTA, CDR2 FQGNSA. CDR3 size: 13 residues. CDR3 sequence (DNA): TGTGCCAGCAGCTCTACAGCGAACTATGGCTACACCTTC. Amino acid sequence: CASSSTANYGYTF.

CDR3 DNA sequence: TGTGCCAGCAGTGAGGGACAGGGGGCTCGGAATGAGCAGTTCTTC. Protein product: CASSEGQGARNEQFF. The V and J genes are TRBV2 and TRBJ2-1; 12 nucleotides line up with TRBD1. Per germline, CDR1 SNHLY and CDR2 FYNNEI. Trimming removed 3 bases from V and 7 bases from J; junction bases left unmatched: 4. There are 15 residues in the CDR3.

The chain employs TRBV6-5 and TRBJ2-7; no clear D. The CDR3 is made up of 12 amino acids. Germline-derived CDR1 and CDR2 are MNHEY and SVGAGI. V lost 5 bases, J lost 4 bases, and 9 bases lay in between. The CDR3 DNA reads TGTGCCAGCAGTCCGCGAAGGTACGAGCAGTACGTC. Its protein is CASSPRRYEQYV.

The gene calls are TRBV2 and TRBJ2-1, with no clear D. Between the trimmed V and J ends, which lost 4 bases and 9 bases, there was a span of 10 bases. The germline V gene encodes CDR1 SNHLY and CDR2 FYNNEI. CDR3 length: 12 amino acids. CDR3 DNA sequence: TGTGCCAGCAGTGCTGGGCTCGGTGAGCAGTTCTTC. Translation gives CASSAGLGEQFF.

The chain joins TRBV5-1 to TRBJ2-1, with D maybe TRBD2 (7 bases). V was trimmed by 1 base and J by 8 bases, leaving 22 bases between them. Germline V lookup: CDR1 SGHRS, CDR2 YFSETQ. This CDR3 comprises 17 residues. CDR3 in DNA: TGCGCCAGCAGCTTGTTAGTTGGCGGGGGCTTGGGCCATGAGCAGTTCTTC. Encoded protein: CASSLLVGGGLGHEQFF. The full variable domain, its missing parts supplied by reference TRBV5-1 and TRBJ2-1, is KAGVTQTPRYLIKTRGQQVTLSCSPISGHRSVSWYQQTPGQGLQFLFEYFSETQRNKGNFPGRFSGRQFSNSRSEMNVSTLELGDSALYLCASSLLVGGGLGHEQFFGPGTRLTVL.

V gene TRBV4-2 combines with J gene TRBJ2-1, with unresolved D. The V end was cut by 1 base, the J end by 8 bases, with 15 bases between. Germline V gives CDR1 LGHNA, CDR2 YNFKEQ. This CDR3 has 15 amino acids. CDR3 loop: CASSQALSSRYEQFF. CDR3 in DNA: TGTGCCAGCAGCCAAGCTTTATCATCGCGGTATGAGCAGTTCTTC.

The chain's CDR3 is CASSLDGGRGYTF. The CDR3 DNA sequence: TGCGCCAGCAGCTTGGACGGGGGGCGTGGCTACACCTTC. The J gene is TRBJ1-2, the V gene TRBV5-1; maybe TRBD1 (6 bases). Per the germline V gene, CDR1 is SGHRS and CDR2 is YFSETQ. V was cut by 0 bases and J by 7 bases, with 10 bases left in between. There are 13 residues in the CDR3.

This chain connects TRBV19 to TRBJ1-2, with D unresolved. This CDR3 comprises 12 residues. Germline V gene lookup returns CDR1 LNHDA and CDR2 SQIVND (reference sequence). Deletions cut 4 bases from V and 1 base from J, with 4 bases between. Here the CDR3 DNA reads TGTGCCAGTAGTAGACTTAACTATGGCTACACCTTC. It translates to CASSRLNYGYTF.